These T cell receptor beta chains were read from a single sample in a study of shared clonotypes between healthy human individuals. This table comes from immunoSEQ multiplex PCR, and its TCRdb copy is limited to in-frame clones, with some not included. The table lists under 2,500,000 clones, approximately 94% of them singletons. The specimen was naive CD4+ T cells sorted from blood. These TCRs come from a man aged 18 to 30 in good health. Both conserved end residues are part of each CDR3. Fields, in order: D gene, clone size, J gene, V gene, CDR3 protein, CDR3 DNA. A D gene is named only where the DNA matches it firmly. Size is stated for part of the rows, as once, few or many counts, or as a class when the clone is expanded.

D gene: .; clone size: .; J gene: TRBJ2-1; V gene: TRBV7-2; CDR3 protein: CASSSVPHGAYNEQFF; CDR3 DNA: TGTGCCAGCAGCTCGGTACCCCACGGAGCTTACAATGAGCAGTTCTTC
D gene: .; clone size: .; J gene: TRBJ2-1; V gene: TRBV11-2; CDR3 protein: CASTSGSSKGRTEQFF; CDR3 DNA: TGTGCCAGCACCTCGGGAAGCAGTAAGGGGAGAACTGAGCAGTTCTTC
D gene: .; clone size: once; J gene: TRBJ1-2; V gene: TRBV28; CDR3 protein: CASSFYSYNYGYTF; CDR3 DNA: TGTGCCAGCAGTTTTTATTCCTATAACTATGGCTACACCTTC
D gene: .; clone size: .; J gene: TRBJ1-4; V gene: TRBV6-1; CDR3 protein: CASGYTEKLFF; CDR3 DNA: TGTGCCAGCGGGTATACGGAAAAACTGTTTTTT
D gene: .; clone size: once; J gene: TRBJ2-7; V gene: TRBV18; CDR3 protein: CASSPTGLYEQYF; CDR3 DNA: TGTGCCAGCTCCCCTACAGGACTCTACGAGCAGTACTTC
D gene: .; clone size: .; J gene: TRBJ1-3; V gene: TRBV7-2; CDR3 protein: CASSLSTNGNTIYF; CDR3 DNA: TGTGCCAGCAGCTTGAGTACTAATGGAAACACCATATATTTT
D gene: .; clone size: .; J gene: TRBJ2-3; V gene: TRBV5-1; CDR3 protein: CASSRGDQSPVDTQYF; CDR3 DNA: TGCGCCAGCAGCAGAGGGGACCAATCCCCGGTAGATACGCAGTATTTT
D gene: .; clone size: once; J gene: TRBJ2-3; V gene: TRBV2; CDR3 protein: CASSDERGNTQYF; CDR3 DNA: TGTGCCAGCAGTGATGAAAGGGGGAATACGCAGTATTTT
D gene: TRBD1; clone size: .; J gene: TRBJ1-3; V gene: TRBV30; CDR3 protein: CAWEDRVTGNTIYF; CDR3 DNA: TGTGCCTGGGAAGACAGGGTGACGGGAAACACCATATATTTT
D gene: TRBD1; clone size: .; J gene: TRBJ1-6; V gene: TRBV19; CDR3 protein: CASSTGQGHNSPLHF; CDR3 DNA: TGTGCCAGTAGCACTGGACAGGGACATAATTCACCCCTCCACTTT
D gene: .; clone size: .; J gene: TRBJ1-1; V gene: TRBV19; CDR3 protein: CASNRSWGNGVNTEAFF; CDR3 DNA: TGTGCCAGTAACCGGTCGTGGGGGAACGGAGTGAACACTGAAGCTTTCTTT
D gene: TRBD1; clone size: .; J gene: TRBJ1-4; V gene: TRBV30; CDR3 protein: CAWSGQGNEKLFF; CDR3 DNA: TGTGCCTGGAGTGGACAGGGGAATGAAAAACTGTTTTTT
D gene: TRBD1; clone size: .; J gene: TRBJ1-1; V gene: TRBV28; CDR3 protein: CASTGQGIGGREAFF; CDR3 DNA: TGTGCCAGTACGGGACAGGGGATCGGGGGCAGGGAAGCTTTCTTT
D gene: .; clone size: .; J gene: TRBJ1-2; V gene: TRBV2; CDR3 protein: CASRATVDYGYTF; CDR3 DNA: TGTGCCAGCCGCGCGACAGTGGATTATGGCTACACCTTC
D gene: TRBD2; clone size: .; J gene: TRBJ2-5; V gene: TRBV10-1; CDR3 protein: CASSEVSGGQETQYF; CDR3 DNA: TGCGCCAGCAGTGAGGTTAGCGGGGGGCAAGAGACCCAGTACTTC
D gene: TRBD1; clone size: .; J gene: TRBJ1-2; V gene: TRBV5-6; CDR3 protein: CASSSRGWGTADDYGYTF; CDR3 DNA: TGTGCCAGCAGCTCCCGCGGTTGGGGGACAGCCGATGACTATGGCTACACCTTC
D gene: .; clone size: .; J gene: TRBJ1-1; V gene: TRBV2; CDR3 protein: CASSESRSIGAFF; CDR3 DNA: TGTGCCAGCAGTGAAAGCCGGTCGATTGGGGCTTTCTTT
D gene: .; clone size: .; J gene: TRBJ1-1; V gene: TRBV7-9; CDR3 protein: CASSSDIMNTEAFF; CDR3 DNA: TGTGCCAGCAGCTCGGATATAATGAACACTGAAGCTTTCTTT
D gene: TRBD2; clone size: .; J gene: TRBJ2-3; V gene: TRBV5-5; CDR3 protein: CASSPGTSGGTDTQYF; CDR3 DNA: TGTGCCAGCAGCCCCGGGACTAGCGGGGGCACAGATACGCAGTATTTT
D gene: .; clone size: .; J gene: TRBJ2-3; V gene: TRBV10-3; CDR3 protein: CAIRGLSDTQYF; CDR3 DNA: TGTGCCATCAGGGGTCTGTCAGATACGCAGTATTTT
D gene: .; clone size: .; J gene: TRBJ1-1; V gene: TRBV4-3; CDR3 protein: CASRPQIGTNTEAFF; CDR3 DNA: TGCGCCAGCAGACCTCAGATCGGGACGAACACTGAAGCTTTCTTT
D gene: TRBD2; clone size: .; J gene: TRBJ2-2; V gene: TRBV10-3; CDR3 protein: CAIRAGLAGSGELFF; CDR3 DNA: TGTGCCATCAGAGCGGGACTAGCGGGATCCGGGGAGCTGTTTTTT
D gene: .; clone size: once; J gene: TRBJ1-1; V gene: TRBV9; CDR3 protein: CASSVAPQGGDTEAFF; CDR3 DNA: TGTGCCAGCAGCGTAGCTCCCCAGGGTGGGGACACTGAAGCTTTCTTT
D gene: TRBD1; clone size: .; J gene: TRBJ1-1; V gene: TRBV5-3; CDR3 protein: CARSRDPGTENTEAFF; CDR3 DNA: TGTGCCAGAAGCCGAGACCCCGGGACAGAAAACACTGAAGCTTTCTTT
D gene: .; clone size: .; J gene: TRBJ2-1; V gene: TRBV27; CDR3 protein: CASKGVQSSYNEQFF; CDR3 DNA: TGTGCCAGCAAGGGGGTACAGAGCTCCTACAATGAGCAGTTCTTC
D gene: .; clone size: .; J gene: TRBJ1-5; V gene: TRBV18; CDR3 protein: CASSPLQGPQHF; CDR3 DNA: TGTGCCAGCTCACCTCTCCAGGGGCCCCAGCATTTT
D gene: TRBD2; clone size: .; J gene: TRBJ2-1; V gene: TRBV7-2; CDR3 protein: CASSSSGTSPYNEQFF; CDR3 DNA: TGTGCCAGCAGCTCCTCCGGGACTAGCCCTTACAATGAGCAGTTCTTC
D gene: .; clone size: .; J gene: TRBJ1-2; V gene: TRBV19; CDR3 protein: CASSIQAYGYTF; CDR3 DNA: TGTGCCAGTAGTATACAGGCCTATGGCTACACCTTC
D gene: TRBD1; clone size: .; J gene: TRBJ2-7; V gene: TRBV10-3; CDR3 protein: CATTGDGYEQYF; CDR3 DNA: TGTGCCACGACAGGGGACGGGTACGAGCAGTACTTC
D gene: TRBD1; clone size: .; J gene: TRBJ2-1; V gene: TRBV19; CDR3 protein: CASSRDRVESSYNEQFF; CDR3 DNA: TGTGCCAGTAGTAGGGACAGGGTAGAGAGCTCCTACAATGAGCAGTTCTTC
D gene: TRBD1; clone size: once; J gene: TRBJ1-2; V gene: TRBV5-1; CDR3 protein: CASRPQQGNYGYTF; CDR3 DNA: TGCGCCAGCAGACCCCAACAGGGGAACTATGGCTACACCTTC
D gene: .; clone size: .; J gene: TRBJ2-7; V gene: TRBV6-5; CDR3 protein: CASSRAGTLYEQYF; CDR3 DNA: TGTGCCAGCAGTAGGGCAGGGACACTCTACGAGCAGTACTTC
D gene: TRBD1; clone size: .; J gene: TRBJ2-7; V gene: TRBV15; CDR3 protein: CATSGTGTGGDEQYF; CDR3 DNA: TGTGCCACCAGCGGTACCGGGACAGGGGGCGACGAGCAGTACTTC
D gene: .; clone size: .; J gene: TRBJ2-3; V gene: TRBV15; CDR3 protein: CATSRYGQLMADTQYF; CDR3 DNA: TGTGCCACCAGCAGATACGGACAGTTAATGGCAGATACGCAGTATTTT
D gene: .; clone size: .; J gene: TRBJ1-5; V gene: TRBV6-1; CDR3 protein: CASSVAAPTGLSNQPQHF; CDR3 DNA: TGTGCCAGCAGTGTAGCCGCCCCCACAGGGTTGAGCAATCAGCCCCAGCATTTT
D gene: .; clone size: .; J gene: TRBJ2-7; V gene: TRBV7-2; CDR3 protein: CASSPRSHSYEQYF; CDR3 DNA: TGTGCCAGCAGCCCTAGAAGCCACTCCTACGAGCAGTACTTC
D gene: TRBD2; clone size: .; J gene: TRBJ2-7; V gene: TRBV5-6; CDR3 protein: CASNAVGLAGYEQYF; CDR3 DNA: TGTGCCAGCAACGCTGTCGGACTAGCGGGTTACGAGCAGTACTTC
D gene: .; clone size: .; J gene: TRBJ1-2; V gene: TRBV4-1; CDR3 protein: CASSQGAGEHYGYTF; CDR3 DNA: TGCGCCAGCAGCCAAGGGGCAGGGGAACACTATGGCTACACCTTC
D gene: TRBD2; clone size: .; J gene: TRBJ2-2; V gene: TRBV10-1; CDR3 protein: CASKAGGSTGELFF; CDR3 DNA: TGCGCCAGCAAGGCGGGAGGGAGTACCGGGGAGCTGTTTTTT
D gene: .; clone size: .; J gene: TRBJ2-3; V gene: TRBV20-1; CDR3 protein: CSATQGNTQYF; CDR3 DNA: TGCAGTGCCACACAGGGAAATACGCAGTATTTT
D gene: .; clone size: .; J gene: TRBJ1-3; V gene: TRBV27; CDR3 protein: CASSLNPAGTAGNTIYF; CDR3 DNA: TGTGCCAGCAGTTTAAATCCGGCCGGGACGGCTGGAAACACCATATATTTT
D gene: .; clone size: once; J gene: TRBJ2-3; V gene: TRBV7-9; CDR3 protein: CASSPNTDTQYF; CDR3 DNA: TGTGCCAGCAGTCCTAACACAGATACGCAGTATTTT
D gene: .; clone size: .; J gene: TRBJ2-2; V gene: TRBV6-1; CDR3 protein: CASSVYIQGNAGELFF; CDR3 DNA: TGTGCCAGCAGTGTGTACATTCAGGGGAACGCCGGGGAGCTGTTTTTT
D gene: .; clone size: .; J gene: TRBJ1-1; V gene: TRBV9; CDR3 protein: CASSVVGTNTEAFF; CDR3 DNA: TGTGCCAGCAGCGTAGTGGGGACGAACACTGAAGCTTTCTTT
D gene: .; clone size: .; J gene: TRBJ1-6; V gene: TRBV9; CDR3 protein: CASSPRYSPGSYNSPLHF; CDR3 DNA: TGTGCCAGCAGCCCCAGGTACTCCCCGGGCAGCTATAATTCACCCCTCCACTTT
D gene: .; clone size: once; J gene: TRBJ2-7; V gene: TRBV15; CDR3 protein: CATSRDRGNRGYEQYF; CDR3 DNA: TGTGCCACCAGCAGAGATCGCGGGAACAGGGGTTACGAGCAGTACTTC
D gene: TRBD2; clone size: .; J gene: TRBJ2-1; V gene: TRBV2; CDR3 protein: CASSNPLAGSSYNEQFF; CDR3 DNA: TGTGCCAGCAGCAACCCACTAGCGGGAAGCTCCTACAATGAGCAGTTCTTC
D gene: .; clone size: .; J gene: TRBJ1-6; V gene: TRBV30; CDR3 protein: CAWSARGAGSPLHF; CDR3 DNA: TGTGCCTGGAGTGCCCGGGGGGCGGGGTCACCCCTCCACTTT
D gene: .; clone size: .; J gene: TRBJ2-2; V gene: TRBV6-6; CDR3 protein: CASSPRGGLDGELFF; CDR3 DNA: TGTGCCAGCTCCCCCAGGGGGGGACTAGACGGGGAGCTGTTTTTT
D gene: TRBD1; clone size: few; J gene: TRBJ2-7; V gene: TRBV18; CDR3 protein: CASSQGQAYEQYF; CDR3 DNA: TGTGCCAGCTCACAGGGACAGGCGTACGAGCAGTACTTC
D gene: TRBD1; clone size: once; J gene: TRBJ2-1; V gene: TRBV15; CDR3 protein: CATSRARGPSGYNEQFF; CDR3 DNA: TGTGCCACCAGCAGAGCCAGGGGGCCGAGTGGATATAATGAGCAGTTCTTC
D gene: TRBD1; clone size: .; J gene: TRBJ1-4; V gene: TRBV28; CDR3 protein: CASSGTGVAQEKLFF; CDR3 DNA: TGTGCCAGCAGTGGAACAGGGGTGGCTCAGGAAAAACTGTTTTTT
D gene: TRBD2; clone size: .; J gene: TRBJ2-5; V gene: TRBV11-2; CDR3 protein: CASSLGTSGYQETQYF; CDR3 DNA: TGTGCCAGCAGCTTAGGGACTAGCGGCTACCAAGAGACCCAGTACTTC